One sample yielded the 22 T cell receptor delta chains listed below, sequenced in a study of delta chain sequences of gamma delta T cells. TCRdb applied CATT to the PCR reads for clone calling. The data hold 3,000 to 3,500 delta-chain clones, with less than 75% observed a single time. Material: a tumor sample. The receptors originated from a human donor with breast cancer.

CDR3 DNA: TGTGCCGTCCTGAACCCGCGAGAAAGTTACTTGGGGATCTCCGGAGATGGTAAACTCATCTTT. Amino acids: CAVLNPRESYLGISGDGKLIF. V gene TRDV3 combines with J gene TRDJ1; maybe TRDD3 (6 bases). V was clipped by 5 bases and J by 7 bases, with 44 bases between them. CDR1 and CDR2 from the germline V gene are TVYSNPD and GDNSRS (reference sequence). The CDR3 is 21 amino acids.

The V gene is given as TRDV2, and no J gene call is available. The CDR3 is 18 residues long. Germline-derived CDR1 and CDR2 are GEAIGNYY and EKD. The CDR3 loop reads CACDPLPNAVEYTDLLFF. CDR3 nucleotides: TGTGCCTGTGACCCTCTTCCGAACGCAGTGGAGTACACTGATCTACTCTTTTTT.

This clone occurred a few times. The amino acid sequence in TCRdb belongs to a much larger clone and departs from this DNA's translation at residue 5, likely a sequencing read error; the sequence shown is translated from the DNA. The V and J genes are TRDV2 and TRDJ1; 9 bases align to TRDD3. V lost 3 bases and J lost 0; bases outside the gene matches: 16. Germline CDR1 and CDR2: GEAIGNYY and EKD. This CDR3 has 19 amino acids. CDR3 sequence reads: CACDPLWQTGIRYTDKLIF. CDR3 in DNA: TGTGCCTGTGACCCCCTTTGGCAAACGGGGATACGTTACACCGATAAACTCATCTTT.

Concerning this clone: Compared with germline, one end of the junction differs, possibly owing to a read error. The chain links TRDV1 to TRDJ1; D is uncertain. Germline-derived CDR1 and CDR2 are TSWWSYY and QGS. This CDR3 region has 18 residues. CDR3 coding DNA: TGTGCTCTTGGGGCTGTCCTTGAGCAAACGGGGTACACCGACAAACTCATCTTT. Translated, it gives CALGAVLEQTGYTDKLIF.

By frequency in the sample, this clone is medium-sized. TCRdb shows a much larger clone's protein in place of this DNA's translation, and the two differ at residue 3, likely through a read error; the protein shown is translated from the DNA. The V gene is TRDV2, the J gene TRDJ1; TRDD3 might be the D (6 bases). The CDR3 is 20 amino acids. Germline CDR1 GEAIGNYY, CDR2 EKD. CDR3 residues: CAYDTVSREGDRPYTDKLIF. The CDR3 region has the DNA TGTGCCTATGACACCGTGTCAAGGGAGGGGGACCGACCTTACACCGATAAACTCATCTTT.

Remarks on this clone: TCRdb's entry gives the protein of a much larger clone, which mismatches this DNA's translation at residue 7, likely from a read error; the protein reported here is translated from the DNA. The CDR3 spells CACDSSIPRLNTDKLIF. The DNA for the CDR3 is TGTGCCTGTGACTCATCCATACCCCGCTTGAACACCGATAAACTCATCTTT. This chain connects TRDV2 to TRDJ1; D ambiguous. V gave up 3 bases and J gave up 0 bases, with 19 bases separating them. This CDR3 is built from 17 residues. Germline V gene sequence: CDR1 GEAIGNYY, CDR2 EKD.

In this sample, this clone is medium-sized. The protein recorded in TCRdb matches a much larger clone and deviates from this DNA's translation at residue 14, suggesting a read error; the protein here is obtained by translating the DNA. V gene TRDV2 combines with J gene TRDJ1, with 10 bases that match TRDD3. This CDR3 contains 16 residues. Germline CDR1 is GEAIGNYY and CDR2 is EKD. CDR3 in amino acids: CACDLLGDTNTDKPIF. For the CDR3, the DNA is TGTGCCTGTGACCTTTTGGGGGATACAAACACCGATAAACCCATCTTT.

The chain is built from TRDV2 and TRDJ1; TRDD3 might be the D (6 bases). Germline CDR1 and CDR2: GEAIGNYY and EKD. V was trimmed by 6 bases and J by 1 base, leaving 17 bases between them. The CDR3 runs 15 residues. In nucleotides, the CDR3 is TGTGCCTGTCACCCAAACTGGGAGGTCACCGATAAACTCATCTTT. It specifies CACHPNWEVTDKLIF.

A note on this clone: The TCRdb protein, from a much larger clone, departs from this DNA's translation at residue 5, likely by read error; the protein shown derives from the DNA. This chain joins TRDV1 and TRDJ1; 10 bases align to TRDD3. J gave up 0 bases and V 7 bases, and 11 bases lay outside the gene matches. Germline V gene data show CDR1 as TSWWSYY and CDR2 as QGS. The CDR3 is made up of 17 amino acids. CDR3 nucleotides: TGTGCTCTTGACCCAGGGGGATACGGATCCTACACCGATAAACTCATCTTT. Amino acid sequence: CALDPGGYGSYTDKLIF.

Concerning this clone: Because the CDR3's place on the DNA is in doubt, the DNA is left out and the CDR3 is given as listed by TCRdb. The chain has TRDV3 and TRDJ1. Germline CDR1 reads TVYSNPD; CDR2 reads GDNSRS (reference sequence). From its first to its last residue, the CDR3 has 19 amino acids. CDR3 in amino acids: CATYYCTCRTTENERMVIF.

A remark on this clone: The TCRdb record carries a much larger clone's protein, which differs from this DNA's translation at residue 2; a read error is the likely cause, and the protein listed here is the DNA translation. V usage is TRDV2 and J usage is TRDJ1; D possibly corresponds to TRDD3 (6 bases). The CDR3 runs to 16 residues. Germline CDR1 is GEAIGNYY and CDR2 is EKD. CDR3 protein: CSCDPLGGTDTDKLIF. The CDR3 nucleotides are TGTTCCTGTGACCCACTCGGGGGGACAGACACCGATAAACTCATCTTT.

As regards this clone: At one of its ends the junction is not consistent with the germline gene, which may arise from a read error. The chain uses TRDV2 and TRDJ1; D unclear. CDR3 length: 20 amino acids. CDR1 and CDR2 (germline): GEAIGNYY, EKD. CDR3 protein: CAFYTLSREVARPYTDKLIF. CDR3 nucleotide sequence: TGTGCCTTTTACACCTTGTCAAGGGAGGTGGCCCGACCTTACACCGATAAGCTCATCTTT.

As for this clone: An end of the junction differs from the germline gene, which may be a read error. The chain recombines TRDV2 with TRDJ1, with D unclear. The length of the CDR3 is 20 residues. Germline CDR1 and CDR2: GEAIGNYY and EKD. CDR3 region: CACDTVSREAYRAYIDKLIF. The CDR3 bases are TGTGCCTGTGACACCGTGTCAAGGGAGGCGTACCGCGCTTACATCGATAAACTAATCTTT.

In the case of this clone: The junction and the germline gene differ at one end; a read error may be behind it. This chain connects TRDV2 to TRDJ1; 7 positions agree with TRDD3. CDR3 length: 17 amino acids. Germline V gene sequence: CDR1 GEAIGNYY, CDR2 EKD. CDR3 protein: CAFDTVGDLGYTDQLFF. The CDR3 DNA reads as TGTGCCTTTGACACGGTGGGGGACCTTGGTTACACCGATCAACTCTTTTTT.

This clone qualifies as medium-sized (0.01 to 0.1%). This sequence is one base from a far larger clone and is likely a read error. This specimen includes other DNA sequences encoding the same CDR3. The chain recombines TRDV2 with TRDJ1; D is perhaps TRDD3 (5 bases). V was shortened by 3 bases and J by 0 bases, with 13 bases between the two germline ends. The CDR3 covers 15 residues. Germline loops: CDR1 GEAIGNYY, CDR2 EKD. The CDR3 nucleotides are TGTGCCTGTGACCCAGTAGGGGAGGACACCGATAAACTCATCTTT. This codes for CACDPVGEDTDKLIF.

A note on this clone: The protein held in TCRdb is that of a much larger clone and does not match this DNA's translation at residue 2, likely because of a read error; the protein shown is translated from the DNA. The identical CDR3 is also encoded by other nucleotide sequences in the sample. V and J are TRAV29/DV5 and TRDJ1; 11 positions agree with TRDD3. Germline values: CDR1 NSMFDY, CDR2 ISSIKDK. The CDR3 spans 17 residues. The CDR3 reads CSASFPWGIRDTDKLIF. CDR3 DNA sequence: TGTTCAGCATCATTTCCGTGGGGGATACGGGACACCGATAAACTCATCTTT.

Comment on this clone: One base separates it from a far larger clone, so it is likely a read error. Other DNA sequences in this sample translate to the same CDR3. The chain couples TRDV2 to TRDJ1; no definite D call. This CDR3 is 17 amino acids long. V gave up 3 bases and J gave up 0 bases, with 19 bases separating them. Germline loops: CDR1 GEAIGNYY, CDR2 EKD. CDR3 DNA sequence: TGTGCCTGTGACTCATCCACGCCCCGCTTGAACACCGATAAACTCATCTTT. Its protein product is CACDSSTPRLNTDKLIF.

Concerning this clone itself: One end of the junction is discordant with germline, which a read error may explain. The rearrangement joins TRDV2 to TRDJ1; weak D call: TRDD3 (6 bases). This CDR3 has 20 residues. In germline, CDR1 is GEAIGNYY, CDR2 EKD. The CDR3 coding sequence is TGTGCCTGTGACACCGTGTCGAGGGAGGGGGACTCCTCTTACACCGATCAACTCATCTTT. Translated: CACDTVSREGDSSYTDQLIF.

V and J are TRDV2 and TRDJ1; possible D gene TRDD3, 5 bases. With the DNA end fitting TRDJ2 better, the J assignment may be wrong. CDR3 length: 20 residues. Germline V gene data show CDR1 as GEAIGNYY and CDR2 as EKD. The CDR3 sequence: CACDTVSRDGDRYYTDKLFF. Here the CDR3 DNA reads TGTGCCTGTGATACCGTGTCAAGGGATGGGGACCGATATTACACCGATAAACTCTTCTTT.

The gene calls are TRDV2 and TRDJ1, with 13 positions matching TRDD3. There are 19 residues in the CDR3. The germline gives CDR1 GEAIGNYY, CDR2 EKD. The V gene end was trimmed by 4 bases and the J gene end by 2 bases; junction bases not matched to a gene: 15. Written as DNA, the CDR3 is TGTGCCTGTGATCCGGTACTGGGGGATACGCGTGGGTCGACCGATAAACTCATCTTT. It yields the protein CACDPVLGDTRGSTDKLIF.

This clone is judged medium-sized. This probably arose from a read error, given a far larger clone one base away. At the DNA level, this CDR3 is encoded by other sequences in the same sample as well. The chain recombines TRDV2 with TRDJ1; 7 bases are shared with TRDD3. J lost 1 base, V lost 4 bases, and 5 bases had no gene match. CDR1 and CDR2 (germline): GEAIGNYY, EKD. The CDR3 runs to 14 residues. CDR3: CACDRLGGTDKLIF. The CDR3 DNA is TGTGCCTGTGATCGGCTGGGGGGCACCGATAAACTCATCTTT.

The chain has TRDV2 and TRDJ1, with D possibly being TRDD3 (5 bases). Germline V CDR1 and CDR2: GEAIGNYY, EKD. The CDR3 spans 14 residues. The V end was cut by 9 bases, the J end by 2 bases, with 18 bases between. The CDR3 is CAREETRGTDKLIF. CDR3 nucleotides: TGTGCCCGGGAGGAAACGCGGGGAACCGATAAACTCATCTTT.